Following are 9 T cell receptor beta chains from one sample sequenced in a study of shared T cell receptors in the human thymus. The table came from immunoSEQ multiplex PCR; TCRdb's copy has only in-frame clones and leaves some out. The sample carries approximately 660,000 clones, roughly 90% recorded once. The same data also went into a second study, on human thymus T cells.

Sequenced material: thymocytes. Receptor source: a boy in the first two years of life with a congenital heart defect.

This chain uses TRBV7-8 with TRBJ2-1; 11 bases map to TRBD2. The V segment lost 2 bases and the J segment 0 bases; nucleotides outside the gene matches: 0. Germline V CDR1 and CDR2: SGHVS, FQNEAQ. This CDR3 spans 16 amino acids. The CDR3 coding sequence is TGTGCCAGCAGCTTAACTAGCGGGGGCTCCTACAATGAGCAGTTCTTC. Encoded protein: CASSLTSGGSYNEQFF. Using reference TRBV7-8 and TRBJ2-1 for the parts outside the CDR3, the full variable domain is GAGVSQSPRYKVAKRGQDVALRCDPISGHVSLFWYQQALGQGPEFLTYFQNEAQLDKSGLPSDRFFAERPEGSVSTLKIQRTQQEDSAVYLCASSLTSGGSYNEQFFGPGTRLTVL.

The chain has TRBV5-6 and TRBJ2-1, with D hard to call. The CDR3 consists of 17 residues. Germline V gives CDR1 SGHDT, CDR2 YYEEEE. Between the trimmed V and J ends, which lost 4 bases and 0 bases, there was a span of 17 bases. The CDR3 protein is CASSKDVATSSYNEQFF. CDR3 sequence (DNA): TGTGCCAGCAGCAAGGATGTAGCCACGAGCTCCTACAATGAGCAGTTCTTC.

This chain uses TRBV9 with TRBJ2-3, with 9 bases identical to TRBD2. From germline, CDR1 is SGDLS and CDR2 YYNGEE. The length of the CDR3 is 18 residues. V lost 4 bases, J lost 1 base, and 13 bases stayed unmatched. The CDR3 sequence: CASSPSSLAGPRTDTQYF. Here the CDR3 DNA reads TGTGCCAGCAGCCCCTCTAGCCTAGCGGGACCTCGCACAGATACGCAGTATTTT.

The chain has TRBV7-2 and TRBJ2-7; D call uncertain. The germline V gene has CDR1 SGHTA and CDR2 FQGNSA. V lost 5 bases, J lost 4 bases, and 9 bases lay in between. CDR3 length: 12 residues. CDR3 DNA: TGTGCCAGCAGCGGAGCATATTACGAGCAGTACTTC. It yields the protein CASSGAYYEQYF.

This clone came up once. The chain couples TRBV14 to TRBJ1-1, with TRBD1 matching 9 bases. V was pared by 4 bases and J by 10 bases, with 7 bases of the junction left unmatched. This CDR3 has 13 amino acids. Per the germline V gene, CDR1 is SGHDN and CDR2 is FVKESK. CDR3: CASSRPGQGAAFF. The CDR3 DNA reads as TGTGCCAGCAGCCGCCCGGGACAGGGCGCAGCTTTCTTT.

V and J are TRBV12-5 and TRBJ2-7, with TRBD1 matching 7 bases. The CDR3 consists of 14 residues. Germline V gene lookup returns CDR1 LGHNT and CDR2 FRNRAP. V was pared by 0 bases and J by 5 bases, with 4 bases of the junction left unmatched. In DNA, the CDR3 is TGTGCTAGTGGTTTGGTACAAGACAGGGACGAGCAGTACTTC. Protein: CASGLVQDRDEQYF.

The rearrangement uses TRBV14 and TRBJ2-1; weak D call: TRBD1 (6 bases). The CDR3 is 17 amino acids. Per germline, CDR1 SGHDN and CDR2 FVKESK. V was trimmed by 0 bases and J by 3 bases, leaving 15 bases between them. The CDR3: CASSQDPQGRDYNEQFF. The CDR3 DNA is TGTGCCAGCAGCCAAGACCCCCAGGGGCGAGACTACAATGAGCAGTTCTTC.

This rearrangement joins TRBV7-2 to TRBJ2-5; 13 nucleotides match TRBD2. The V gene end was trimmed by 1 base and the J gene end by 2 bases; junction bases not matched to a gene: 4. From germline, CDR1 is SGHTA and CDR2 FQGNSA. CDR3 length: 17 amino acids. In nucleotides, the CDR3 is TGTGCCAGCAGCTTAGAACTAGCGGGAGGGCGACAAGAGACCCAGTACTTC. This gives the protein CASSLELAGGRQETQYF.

The CDR3: CSAMIQGAAFF. The DNA of the CDR3 is TGCAGTGCTATGATACAGGGAGCAGCTTTCTTT. The rearrangement uses TRBV20-1 and TRBJ1-1; a weak D match, TRBD1 (6 bases). V gave up 4 bases and J gave up 10 bases, with 13 bases separating them. In germline, CDR1 is DFQATT, CDR2 SNEGSKA (reference sequence). This CDR3 is 11 amino acids long.